Below, 15 T cell receptor beta chains from the same sample are listed, as sequenced in a study of T cell changes during pregnancy in multiple sclerosis. Profiled with immunoSEQ multiplex PCR; TCRdb holds only in-frame clones, not every one. Among some 74,000 clones listed, 80% to 95% were seen once. The sample consisted of peripheral blood, taken before pregnancy. The receptor source for this set is a female donor with multiple sclerosis, enrolled in a pregnancy study.

The chain carries TRBV6-1 and TRBJ1-2, with D uncertain. This CDR3 region has 11 residues. Looked up from germline, CDR1 is MNHNS and CDR2 is SASEGT. V was shortened by 2 bases and J by 8 bases, with 6 bases between the two germline ends. In DNA form, the CDR3 reads TGTGCCAGCAGTGAAAGCGAGGGCTACACCTTC. Amino acids: CASSESEGYTF.

The chain recombines TRBV28 with TRBJ2-3, with D unclear. V lost 4 bases, J lost 6 bases, and 14 bases lay in between. The germline V gene encodes CDR1 MDHEN and CDR2 SYDVKM. This CDR3 has 14 amino acids. CDR3 loop: CASSSLNYPDTQYF. CDR3 nucleotides: TGTGCCAGCAGTTCACTTAACTATCCCGATACGCAGTATTTT.

The V call is TRBV29-1, the J call TRBJ2-1, with 11 nucleotides matching TRBD2. The CDR3 runs 12 residues. The germline gives CDR1 SQVTM, CDR2 ANQGSEA. V was clipped by 1 base and J by 15 bases; unmatched bases: 5. The CDR3 DNA follows: TGCAGCGTTGAAGGACTAGCGGGACTGCCGTTCTTC. It codes for CSVEGLAGLPFF.

The gene calls are TRBV4-2 and TRBJ2-3; 9 nucleotides match TRBD2. V dropped 3 bases and J dropped 2; count of bases not matched to a gene: 15. The CDR3 is 19 amino acids. Germline V lookup: CDR1 LGHNA, CDR2 YNFKEQ. The CDR3 DNA reads as TGTGCCAGCAGCCAGGATGGCGGGTTGACTAGCGGCCTCACAGATACGCAGTATTTT. Translation: CASSQDGGLTSGLTDTQYF.

This clone was seen only once. The rearrangement uses TRBV4-1 and TRBJ2-7; D unclear. Germline V gene data show CDR1 as MGHRA and CDR2 as YSYEKL. This CDR3 region has 14 residues. V shed 0 bases and J shed 2 bases, with 8 bases lying between them. The CDR3 DNA reads as TGCGCCAGCAGCCAAGATGGCGGTCCCTACGAGCAGTACTTC. It encodes CASSQDGGPYEQYF.

This clone is a singleton in its sample. The chain joins TRBV6-5 to TRBJ2-7, with 10 bases that match TRBD2. V was clipped by 4 bases and J by 3 bases; unmatched bases: 6. Germline V CDR1 and CDR2: MNHEY, SVGAGI. The CDR3 is 15 amino acids. DNA of the CDR3: TGTGCCAGCAGTTTCGGGACTAGCGAACTCTACGAGCAGTACTTC. It specifies CASSFGTSELYEQYF.

The gene calls are TRBV6-5 and TRBJ2-7; tentatively, D is TRBD1 (5 bases). The V end was cut by 6 bases, the J end by 6 bases, with 21 bases between. This CDR3 is built from 15 residues. The germline V gene has CDR1 MNHEY and CDR2 SVGAGI. CDR3 protein: CASSPILGQSGEQYF. Written as DNA, the CDR3 is TGTGCCAGCAGCCCCATACTGGGGCAATCAGGCGAGCAGTACTTC.

The CDR3 DNA is TGTGCCAGCAGTTTCCGACTAGCACGCAGCACAGATACGCAGTATTTT. Its protein is CASSFRLARSTDTQYF. This chain joins TRBV27 and TRBJ2-3, with 7 bases matching TRBD2. Germline lookup yields CDR1 MNHEY and CDR2 SMNVEV (reference sequence). There are 16 residues in the CDR3. V lost 3 bases to trimming and J lost 0 bases; unmatched junction nucleotides: 6.

This chain connects TRBV4-2 to TRBJ1-4, with TRBD1 matching 7 bases. This CDR3 is built from 13 residues. J lost 5 bases, V lost 4 bases, and 1 base had no gene match. From germline, CDR1 is LGHNA and CDR2 YNFKEQ. The CDR3 here is CASSPQGNEKLFF. CDR3 nucleotide sequence: TGTGCCAGCAGCCCACAGGGGAATGAAAAACTGTTTTTT.

This clone appeared once. The J gene is TRBJ1-1, the V gene TRBV18, with D possibly being TRBD1 (6 bases). Between the trimmed V and J ends, which lost 4 bases and 3 bases, there was a span of 15 bases. The CDR3 length is 15 residues. CDR1 is KGHSH and CDR2 is LQKENI in the germline V gene. The CDR3 DNA reads as TGTGCCAGCTCACGCGACAGGTTGGAGGACACTGAAGCTTTCTTT. Its protein product is CASSRDRLEDTEAFF.

CDR3 bases: TGCGCCAGCAGTCAATTAGTAACAGGGGGCGACTACGAGCAGTACTTC. As protein: CASSQLVTGGDYEQYF. V and J are TRBV23-1 and TRBJ2-7; TRBD1 aligns across 9 bases. TRBV23-1 is an ORF, with its function uncertain. J lost 3 bases, V lost 1 base, and 7 bases had no gene match. The length of the CDR3 is 16 residues.

The CDR3: CAISESSGTGFPQHF. The CDR3, as DNA: TGTGCCATCAGTGAGTCCTCCGGGACAGGGTTCCCCCAGCATTTT. This chain connects TRBV10-3 to TRBJ1-5; TRBD1 matches at 9 bases. This CDR3 has 15 residues. Per germline, CDR1 ENHRY and CDR2 SYGVKD. Trimming at V came to 0 bases and at J to 10 bases, leaving 7 bases not matched to a gene.

This chain links TRBV5-1 with TRBJ2-1, with D perhaps matching TRBD1 (6 bases). Looked up from germline, CDR1 is SGHRS and CDR2 is YFSETQ. V lost 4 bases to trimming and J lost 0 bases, with 8 bases between them. The CDR3 loop spans 14 amino acids. CDR3 coding DNA: TGCGCCAGCAGCAGGACAGTCTCCTACAATGAGCAGTTCTTC. Its protein is CASSRTVSYNEQFF. Using reference TRBV5-1 and TRBJ2-1 for the parts outside the CDR3, the full variable domain is KAGVTQTPRYLIKTRGQQVTLSCSPISGHRSVSWYQQTPGQGLQFLFEYFSETQRNKGNFPGRFSGRQFSNSRSEMNVSTLELGDSALYLCASSRTVSYNEQFFGPGTRLTVL.

This clone was counted once. The chain couples TRBV29-1 to TRBJ2-3; 8 bases are shared with TRBD1. In germline, CDR1 is SQVTM, CDR2 ANQGSEA. The CDR3 has 12 amino acids. V trimming: 5 bases; J trimming: 5 bases; junction bases outside the gene matches: 3. The CDR3 here is CSVYGQGDTQYF. CDR3 DNA sequence: TGCAGCGTTTACGGACAGGGAGATACGCAGTATTTT.

The gene calls are TRBV7-8 and TRBJ1-4; no reliable D call. Looked up from germline, CDR1 is SGHVS and CDR2 is FQNEAQ. CDR3 length: 15 residues. Trimming cost V 5 bases and J 0 bases, with 10 bases left between them. CDR3 residues: CASSLGSSTNEKLFF. For the CDR3, the DNA is TGTGCCAGCAGCCTGGGGAGTTCAACTAATGAAAAACTGTTTTTT.